A single sample gave rise to the 31 T cell receptor beta chains below, sequenced in a study of blood T cell repertoires in COVID-19. The method was immunoSEQ multiplex PCR; TCRdb's version includes in-frame clones alone and lacks a portion of them. The sample lists about 190,000 clones; 87% were seen once. Sequencing used peripheral blood. These receptors originate from a man aged 60 to 75 with active or convalescent COVID-19.

V is TRBV2 and J is TRBJ2-7; TRBD2 is a possible D gene (5 bases). CDR1 is SNHLY and CDR2 is FYNNEI in the germline V gene. The CDR3 has 15 amino acids. V shed 5 bases and J shed 0 bases, with 14 bases lying between them. The CDR3 loop is CASSRGLLSSYEQYF. Written as DNA, the CDR3 is TGTGCCAGCAGTCGCGGGTTATTGAGCTCCTACGAGCAGTACTTC.

The CDR3 reads CASSSGTGKETQYF. DNA for the CDR3: TGTGCCAGCAGCTCCGGGACAGGGAAGGAGACCCAGTACTTC. This chain uses TRBV11-2 with TRBJ2-5; 9 nucleotides align to TRBD1. The CDR3 runs 14 residues. Germline V gene lookup returns CDR1 SGHAT and CDR2 FQNNGV. V lost 4 bases to trimming and J lost 5 bases; unmatched junction nucleotides: 5.

V is TRBV28 and J is TRBJ2-7, with 10 bases matching TRBD2. The CDR3 is 14 residues long. Unmatched junction bases numbered 1, after V lost 2 bases and J lost 3 bases. Germline-derived CDR1 and CDR2 are MDHEN and SYDVKM. The CDR3 here is CASSLGTSDYEQYF. The CDR3 DNA reads as TGTGCCAGCAGTTTAGGGACTAGCGACTACGAGCAGTACTTC.

The chain combines TRBV27 with TRBJ2-7; weak D call: TRBD2 (5 bases). Germline V gene sequence: CDR1 MNHEY, CDR2 SMNVEV (reference sequence). The V and J ends lost 5 bases and 3 bases respectively, with 14 bases between them. The CDR3 has 14 residues. CDR3 nucleotide sequence: TGTGCCAGCAGTCCCTCCGGAGGTTTCTACGAGCAGTACTTC. Translated, it gives CASSPSGGFYEQYF.

This chain connects TRBV7-9 to TRBJ1-4; no clear D. Germline lookup yields CDR1 SEHNR and CDR2 FQNEAQ (reference sequence). CDR3 length: 12 amino acids. V was pared by 8 bases and J by 4 bases, with 8 bases between. The CDR3 here is CASGRFNEKLFF. CDR3 bases: TGTGCCAGCGGGAGGTTTAATGAAAAACTGTTTTTT. Looking up the rest from reference TRBV7-9 and TRBJ1-4 gives the full variable domain: DTGVSQNPRHKITKRGQNVTFRCDPISEHNRLYWYRQTLGQGPEFLTYFQNEAQLEKSRLLSDRFSAERPKGSFSTLEIQRTEQGDSAMYLCASGRFNEKLFFGSGTQLSVL.

The chain carries TRBV2 and TRBJ2-1, with TRBD2 identical over 13 bases. Germline CDR1 SNHLY, CDR2 FYNNEI. This CDR3 contains 14 residues. The J segment lost 8 bases and the V segment lost 7 bases, leaving 5 bases of the junction unmatched. In nucleotides, the CDR3 is TGTGCCAGCATTACTAGCGGGGGGGCCCATGAGCAGTTCTTC. Translation gives CASITSGGAHEQFF.

This clone appeared once. Sequence at one end of the junction differs from germline and may be a read error. V is TRBV6-1 and J is TRBJ1-5; D may be TRBD1 (6 bases). Germline CDR1 is MNHNS and CDR2 is SASEGT. This CDR3 is 16 amino acids long. Here the CDR3 reads CASREGGGWVTQPQHF. CDR3 nucleotides: TGTGCCAGCAGAGAAGGGGGAGGGTGGGTTACTCAGCCCCAGCATTTT.

This sequence joins TRBV29-1 and TRBJ1-1; 8 positions match TRBD1. Germline V lookup: CDR1 SQVTM, CDR2 ANQGSEA. The CDR3 is made up of 12 amino acids. With V trimmed by 7 bases and J by 6 bases, 7 bases remained unmatched. Here the CDR3 reads CSATAGGPEAFF. CDR3 bases: TGCAGCGCCACAGCAGGGGGCCCTGAAGCTTTCTTT.

The chain combines TRBV5-1 with TRBJ1-6; TRBD1 matches 7 bases. Germline loops: CDR1 SGHRS, CDR2 YFSETQ. This CDR3 spans 16 amino acids. After removal of 4 bases from V and 3 bases from J, the junction contained 7 bases not matched to a gene. DNA for the CDR3: TGCGCCAGCAGCCTGACAGGGCCGAACTATAATTCACCCCTCCACTTT. It encodes CASSLTGPNYNSPLHF.

The V call is TRBV19, the J call TRBJ2-3; 8 nucleotides agree with TRBD2. This CDR3 has 16 residues. The V gene end was trimmed by 10 bases and the J gene end by 6 bases; junction bases not matched to a gene: 18. The germline V gene encodes CDR1 LNHDA and CDR2 SQIVND (reference sequence). CDR3 region: CATSRTSGGVVDTQYF. The CDR3 nucleotides read TGTGCCACCAGCAGGACCAGCGGGGGTGTCGTGGATACGCAGTATTTT.

In its sample, this clone was seen a few times. The V and J genes are TRBV21-1 and TRBJ2-7; TRBD1 is the table's D call and was not checked against the DNA. TRBV21-1 is designated a pseudogene. CDR3 length: 17 amino acids. The CDR3 DNA follows: TGTGCCAGCAGCAAAGCCCCCGGGGACAGGGAATCCTACGAGCAGTACTTC. Translation: CASSKAPGDRESYEQYF.

This clone came up a few times. J is TRBJ2-2 and V is TRBV18; D ambiguous. The V end lost 6 bases, the J end lost 3 bases, and 11 bases lay between the germline ends. Germline assignment: CDR1 KGHSH and CDR2 LQKENI. The CDR3 consists of 14 residues. The CDR3 DNA follows: TGTGCCAGCTCCTCCAGGCCGGACACCGGGGAGCTGTTTTTT. Protein: CASSSRPDTGELFF.

The rearrangement joins TRBV6-6 to TRBJ1-4; D remains unclear. The CDR3 totals 15 residues. The germline gives CDR1 MNHNY, CDR2 SVGAGI (reference sequence). V dropped 4 bases and J dropped 8 bases, with 17 bases sitting between them. The CDR3 is CASSSHSGGPEKLFF. The CDR3 nucleotides read TGTGCCAGCAGTTCCCACTCTGGAGGTCCCGAAAAACTGTTTTTT.

This chain joins TRBV7-2 and TRBJ2-3, with no clear D. Trimming removed 4 bases at V and 4 bases at J, with 6 bases between. CDR1 and CDR2 (germline): SGHTA, FQGNSA. CDR3 length: 12 residues. As DNA, the CDR3 is TGTGCCAGCAGCTCCGTTTCAGATACGCAGTATTTT. This encodes CASSSVSDTQYF.

The chain recombines TRBV19 with TRBJ2-2; D is undetermined. V lost 6 bases and J lost 4, with 18 bases in between. The CDR3 runs to 16 residues. The germline CDR1 and CDR2 sequences are LNHDA and SQIVND (reference sequence). The CDR3 DNA sequence: TGTGCCAGTAGCCCGATCACTGAGGTTTCCACCGGGGAGCTGTTTTTT. Residues: CASSPITEVSTGELFF. Combining the CDR3 with reference TRBV19 and TRBJ2-2 gives the whole variable domain DGGITQSPKYLFRKEGQNVTLSCEQNLNHDAMYWYRQDPGQGLRLIYYSQIVNDFQKGDIAEGYSVSREKKESFPLTVTSAQKNPTAFYLCASSPITEVSTGELFFGEGSRLTVL.

This rearrangement joins TRBV27 to TRBJ2-7; 7 positions match TRBD2. Trimming at V came to 0 bases and at J to 5 bases, leaving 7 bases not matched to a gene. The germline V gene encodes CDR1 MNHEY and CDR2 SMNVEV (reference sequence). This CDR3 is built from 15 residues. CDR3 DNA sequence: TGTGCCAGCAGTTTATCATCCAGCGGGGTCGACGAGCAGTACTTC. This translates into CASSLSSSGVDEQYF.

This sequence joins TRBV12-3 or TRBV12-4 and TRBJ1-2; D ambiguous. The CDR3 extends over 12 amino acids. Trimming took off 5 bases at V and 7 bases at J, with 11 bases between the two ends. In DNA form, the CDR3 reads TGTGCCAGCAGTCGGGGAAAGGGTGGCTACACCTTC. This translates into CASSRGKGGYTF.

The chain couples TRBV6-5 to TRBJ1-3; D may be TRBD1 (6 bases). The CDR3 covers 16 residues. Germline CDR1 MNHEY, CDR2 SVGAGI. The V gene lost 3 bases and the J gene lost 0 bases, with 12 bases spanning the gap. The DNA for the CDR3 is TGTGCCAGCAGTTATCGGGACACGAGCTCTGGAAACACCATATATTTT. This codes for CASSYRDTSSGNTIYF.

The chain combines TRBV11-2 with TRBJ2-2, with TRBD1 as a possible D gene (5 bases). Germline assignment: CDR1 SGHAT and CDR2 FQNNGV. This CDR3 contains 13 residues. Trimming pared 8 bases from V and 2 bases from J, leaving 9 bases between. The CDR3 sequence is CASDRLNTGELFF. CDR3 DNA: TGTGCCAGCGACAGATTAAACACCGGGGAGCTGTTTTTT.

The V gene is TRBV7-2, the J gene TRBJ1-5; 7 positions match TRBD1. CDR1 is SGHTA and CDR2 is FQGNSA in the germline V gene. The CDR3 has 15 residues. With V trimmed by 4 bases and J by 4 bases, 7 bases remained unmatched. The DNA for the CDR3 is TGTGCCAGCAGCTCAATAGGGACAGCTAATCAGCCCCAGCATTTT. Its translation: CASSSIGTANQPQHF.

V usage is TRBV27 and J usage is TRBJ2-4; D is possibly TRBD1 (5 bases). In germline, CDR1 is MNHEY, CDR2 SMNVEV (reference sequence). CDR3 length: 14 amino acids. V dropped 6 bases and J dropped 1 base, with 10 bases sitting between them. Here the CDR3 DNA reads TGTGCCAGCAGAGTCCAGGGTGCCAAAAACATTCAGTACTTC. It encodes CASRVQGAKNIQYF.

The V call is TRBV18, the J call TRBJ2-1, with TRBD2 identical over 11 bases. V was pared by 0 bases and J by 8 bases, with 6 bases of the junction left unmatched. This CDR3 spans 16 amino acids. The germline V gene has CDR1 KGHSH and CDR2 LQKENI. The CDR3 is CASSPPTSGEGDEQFF. The DNA for the CDR3 is TGTGCCAGCTCACCACCGACTAGCGGGGAGGGGGATGAGCAGTTCTTC.

This clone was observed a few times. This chain joins TRBV29-1 and TRBJ1-2; 8 bases agree with TRBD1. The germline gives CDR1 SQVTM, CDR2 ANQGSEA. With 6 bases clipped from V and 6 bases from J, the junction kept 9 bases outside the gene matches. The CDR3 sequence is 13 residues long. This CDR3 is CSVKGQGADGYTF. The CDR3 coding sequence is TGCAGCGTCAAGGGCCAGGGGGCTGATGGCTACACCTTC.

The genes are TRBV3-1 (or the pseudogene TRBV3-2) and TRBJ2-2, with TRBD2 matching over 7 bases. This CDR3 has 14 amino acids. V dropped 5 bases and J dropped 4; count of bases not matched to a gene: 4. CDR1 is LGHDT, CDR2 YNNKEL, per germline (reference sequence). Here the CDR3 reads CASSKASGTGELFF. CDR3 in DNA: TGTGCCAGCAGCAAGGCTAGCGGCACCGGGGAGCTGTTTTTT.

V usage is TRBV4-1 and J usage is TRBJ2-3, with 11 bases matching TRBD2. This CDR3 has 16 residues. V dropped 2 bases and J dropped 0; count of bases not matched to a gene: 1. Germline V lookup: CDR1 MGHRA, CDR2 YSYEKL. The CDR3: CASSQLAGGSTDTQYF. CDR3 DNA sequence: TGCGCCAGCAGCCAACTAGCGGGGGGAAGCACAGATACGCAGTATTTT.

This clone was detected a few times. The V gene is TRBV5-5, the J gene TRBJ1-1; D uncertain. Germline CDR1 SGHKS, CDR2 YYEKEE (reference sequence). Trimming removed 0 bases at V and 6 bases at J, with 6 bases between. This CDR3 has 12 amino acids. The CDR3 sequence: CASSLGASEAFF. The CDR3, as DNA: TGTGCCAGCAGCTTGGGGGCGTCTGAAGCTTTCTTT.

This clone was observed a few times. The chain has TRBV9 and TRBJ1-2; 7 bases are shared with TRBD1. Germline CDR1 and CDR2: SGDLS and YYNGEE. There are 12 residues in the CDR3. Trimming removed 2 bases from V and 8 bases from J; junction bases left unmatched: 3. The CDR3 coding sequence is TGTGCCAGCAGCGTCGAACAGGGGGGCTACACCTTC. As protein: CASSVEQGGYTF.

CDR3 residues: CATGLGNEQFF. CDR3 nucleotide sequence: TGTGCCACCGGACTAGGAAATGAGCAGTTCTTC. This chain joins TRBV24-1 and TRBJ2-1, with TRBD2 identical over 7 bases. V shed 9 bases, J shed 7 bases, and the junction held 2 bases outside the gene matches. CDR3 length: 11 amino acids. Germline CDR1 is KGHDR and CDR2 is SFDVKD.

The chain couples TRBV5-1 to TRBJ2-7, with 8 bases aligning to TRBD2. Germline lookup yields CDR1 SGHRS and CDR2 YFSETQ. Trimming at V came to 4 bases and at J to 7 bases, leaving 10 bases not matched to a gene. The CDR3 is 14 amino acids. The DNA of the CDR3 is TGCGCCAGCAGCCTCCCCACTAGCGGAGGTGAGCAGTACTTC. Encoded protein: CASSLPTSGGEQYF.

This clone was counted a single time. The V call is TRBV29-1, the J call TRBJ2-3, with a weak D call TRBD1 (5 bases). The CDR3 has 13 residues. Germline V gene sequence: CDR1 SQVTM, CDR2 ANQGSEA. The V end lost 7 bases, the J end lost 4 bases, and 15 bases lay between the germline ends. The CDR3 protein is CSGTRVRADTQYF. The CDR3 bases are TGCAGCGGAACCAGGGTACGCGCAGATACGCAGTATTTT.

This chain connects TRBV3-1 (or the pseudogene TRBV3-2) to TRBJ2-3, with D maybe TRBD1 (6 bases). Trimming took 0 bases from V and 3 from J, leaving 13 bases between them. The CDR3 loop spans 16 amino acids. Germline assignment: CDR1 LGHDT and CDR2 YNNKEL (reference sequence). The CDR3 bases are TGTGCCAGCAGCCAAGATGTGAACAGGGATACAGATACGCAGTATTTT. This codes for CASSQDVNRDTDTQYF.